The present entry profiles one T cell receptor beta chain with its context. No antigen is known for it. Each donor was nominally healthy when sampled (though unrecorded immune exposures were likely). The record originates from a study of cytomegalovirus exposure and HLA in healthy donors. Study summary: When 350 to 500 donors were genotyped, about 80% of them were found to fall in the Caucasian-associated ancestry cluster.

PCR amplification relied on 60 Vbeta primers (plus 13 Jbeta primers). Some clones are missing from TCRdb's copy, which holds only in-frame ones; the method was immunoSEQ multiplex PCR. In the table there are about 93,000 clones, roughly 63% of which are singletons. The CDR3 totals 14 residues. Between the trimmed V and J ends, which lost 5 bases and 0 bases, there was a span of 8 bases. The germline V gene has CDR1 SGHVS and CDR2 FNYEAQ. Broader study findings: Further analysis was carried out later, and it showed several of the most significant clusters appearing linked to common viral pathogens. Most CMV-associated TCR beta chains were later found to appear HLA-restricted.

V usage is TRBV7-6 and J usage is TRBJ1-5; D gene ambiguous. Sequenced: PBMCs. The source of this sequence is a boy younger than 18 in good health and CMV-seropositive. The CDR3: CASSVTDSNQPQHF. The DNA of the CDR3 is TGTGCCAGCAGCGTAACAGATAGCAATCAGCCCCAGCATTTT.